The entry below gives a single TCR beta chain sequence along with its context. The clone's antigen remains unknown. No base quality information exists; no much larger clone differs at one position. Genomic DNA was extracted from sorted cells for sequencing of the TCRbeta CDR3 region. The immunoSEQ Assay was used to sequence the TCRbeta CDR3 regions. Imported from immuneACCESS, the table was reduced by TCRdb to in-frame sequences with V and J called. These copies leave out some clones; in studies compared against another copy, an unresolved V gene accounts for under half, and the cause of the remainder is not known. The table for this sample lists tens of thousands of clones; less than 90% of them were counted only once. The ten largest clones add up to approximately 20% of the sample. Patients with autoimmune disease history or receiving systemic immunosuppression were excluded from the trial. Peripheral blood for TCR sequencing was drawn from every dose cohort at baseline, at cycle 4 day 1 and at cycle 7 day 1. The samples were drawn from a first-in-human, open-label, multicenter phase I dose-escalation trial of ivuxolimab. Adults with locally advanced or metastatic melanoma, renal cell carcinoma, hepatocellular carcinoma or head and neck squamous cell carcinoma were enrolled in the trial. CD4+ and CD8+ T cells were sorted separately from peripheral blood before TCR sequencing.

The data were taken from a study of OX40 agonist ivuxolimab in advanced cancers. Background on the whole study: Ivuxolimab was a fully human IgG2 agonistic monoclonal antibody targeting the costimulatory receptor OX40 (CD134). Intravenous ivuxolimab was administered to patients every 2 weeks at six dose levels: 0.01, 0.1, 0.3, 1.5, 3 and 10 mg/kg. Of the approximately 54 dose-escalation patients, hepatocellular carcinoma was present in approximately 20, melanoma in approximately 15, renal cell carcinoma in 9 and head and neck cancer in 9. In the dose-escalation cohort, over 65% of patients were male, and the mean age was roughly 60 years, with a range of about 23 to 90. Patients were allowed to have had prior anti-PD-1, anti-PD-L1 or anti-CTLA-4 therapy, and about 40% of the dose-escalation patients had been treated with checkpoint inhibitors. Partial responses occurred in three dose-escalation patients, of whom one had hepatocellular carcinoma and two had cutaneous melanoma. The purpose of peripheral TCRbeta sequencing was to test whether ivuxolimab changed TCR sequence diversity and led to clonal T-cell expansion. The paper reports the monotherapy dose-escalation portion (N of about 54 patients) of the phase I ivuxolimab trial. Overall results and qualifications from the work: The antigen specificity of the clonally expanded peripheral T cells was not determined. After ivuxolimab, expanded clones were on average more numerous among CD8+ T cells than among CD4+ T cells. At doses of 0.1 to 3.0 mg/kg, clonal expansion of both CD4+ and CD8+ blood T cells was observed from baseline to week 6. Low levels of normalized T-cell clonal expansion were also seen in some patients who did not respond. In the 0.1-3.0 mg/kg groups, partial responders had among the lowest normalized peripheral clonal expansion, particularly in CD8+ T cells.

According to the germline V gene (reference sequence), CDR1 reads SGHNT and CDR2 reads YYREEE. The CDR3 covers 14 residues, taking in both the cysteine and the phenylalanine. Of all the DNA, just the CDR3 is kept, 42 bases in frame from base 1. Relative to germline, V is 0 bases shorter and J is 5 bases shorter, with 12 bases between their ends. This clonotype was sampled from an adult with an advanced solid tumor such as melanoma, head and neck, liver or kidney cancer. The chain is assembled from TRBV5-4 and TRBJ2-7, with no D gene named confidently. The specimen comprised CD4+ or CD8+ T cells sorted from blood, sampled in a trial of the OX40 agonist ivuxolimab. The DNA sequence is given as TGTGCCAGCAGCTTGGATGGTAGTCTCCACGAGCAGTACTTC. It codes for CASSLDGSLHEQYF.